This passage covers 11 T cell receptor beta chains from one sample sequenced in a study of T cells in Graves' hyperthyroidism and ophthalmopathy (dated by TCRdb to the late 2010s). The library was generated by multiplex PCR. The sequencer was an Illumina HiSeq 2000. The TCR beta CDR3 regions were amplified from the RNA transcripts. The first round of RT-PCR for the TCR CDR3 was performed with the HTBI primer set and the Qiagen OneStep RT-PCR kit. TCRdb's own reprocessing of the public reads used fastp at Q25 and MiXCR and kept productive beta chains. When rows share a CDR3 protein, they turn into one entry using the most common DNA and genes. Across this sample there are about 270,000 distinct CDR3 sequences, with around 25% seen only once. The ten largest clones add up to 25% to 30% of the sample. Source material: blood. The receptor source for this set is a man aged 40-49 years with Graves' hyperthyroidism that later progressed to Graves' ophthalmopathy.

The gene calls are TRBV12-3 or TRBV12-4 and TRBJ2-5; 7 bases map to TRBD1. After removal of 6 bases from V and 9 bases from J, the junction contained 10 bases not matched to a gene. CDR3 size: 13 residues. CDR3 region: CASRGTAAGAQYF. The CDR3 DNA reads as TGTGCCAGCAGGGGGACAGCGGCAGGGGCCCAGTACTTC.

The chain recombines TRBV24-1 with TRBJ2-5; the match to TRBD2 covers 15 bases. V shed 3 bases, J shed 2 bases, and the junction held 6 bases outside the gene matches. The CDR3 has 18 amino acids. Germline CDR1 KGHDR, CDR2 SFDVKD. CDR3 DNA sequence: TGTGCCACCAGTGATCGCGGACTAGCGGGAGGGCCTCAAGAGACCCAGTACTTC. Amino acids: CATSDRGLAGGPQETQYF.

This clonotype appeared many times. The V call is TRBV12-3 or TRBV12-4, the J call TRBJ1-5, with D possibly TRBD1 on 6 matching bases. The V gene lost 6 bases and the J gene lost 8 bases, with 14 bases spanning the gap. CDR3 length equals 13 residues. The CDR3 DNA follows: TGTGCCAGCAGCCGCAGGGGCACGGAGCCCCAGCATTTT. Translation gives CASSRRGTEPQHF.

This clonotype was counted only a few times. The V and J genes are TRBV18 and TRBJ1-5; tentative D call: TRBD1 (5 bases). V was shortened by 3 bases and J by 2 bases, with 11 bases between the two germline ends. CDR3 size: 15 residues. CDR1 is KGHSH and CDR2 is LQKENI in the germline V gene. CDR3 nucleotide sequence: TGTGCCAGCTCACCGGGGTCGGGGGGCAATCAGCCCCAGCATTTT. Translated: CASSPGSGGNQPQHF.

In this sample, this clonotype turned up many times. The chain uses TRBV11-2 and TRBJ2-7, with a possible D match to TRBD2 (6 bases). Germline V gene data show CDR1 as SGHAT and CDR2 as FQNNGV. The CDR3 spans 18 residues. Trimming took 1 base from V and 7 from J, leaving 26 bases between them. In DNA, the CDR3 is TGTGCCAGCAGCTTAGTTCCGCATACCGGGACTCTCCGGGGGGAGCAGTACTTC. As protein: CASSLVPHTGTLRGEQYF.

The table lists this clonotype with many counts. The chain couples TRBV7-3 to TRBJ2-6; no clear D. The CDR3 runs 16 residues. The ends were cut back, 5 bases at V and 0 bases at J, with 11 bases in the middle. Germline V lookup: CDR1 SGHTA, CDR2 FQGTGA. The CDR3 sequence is CASSETINSGANVLTF. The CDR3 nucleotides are TGTGCCAGCAGCGAGACGATTAACTCTGGGGCCAACGTCCTGACTTTC.

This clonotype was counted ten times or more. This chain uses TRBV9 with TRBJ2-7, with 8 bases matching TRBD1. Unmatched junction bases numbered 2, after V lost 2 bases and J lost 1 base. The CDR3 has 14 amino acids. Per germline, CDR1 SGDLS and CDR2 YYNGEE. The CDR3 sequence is CASSVRTGSYEQYF. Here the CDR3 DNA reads TGTGCCAGCAGCGTTCGGACAGGGTCCTACGAGCAGTACTTC.

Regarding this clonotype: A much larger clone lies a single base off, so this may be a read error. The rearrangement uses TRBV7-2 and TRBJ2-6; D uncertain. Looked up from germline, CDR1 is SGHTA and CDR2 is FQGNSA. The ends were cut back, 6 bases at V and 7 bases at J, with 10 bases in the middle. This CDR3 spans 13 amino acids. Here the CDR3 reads CASRVPSANVLTF. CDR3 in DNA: TGTGCCAGCAGGGTCCCAAGCGCCAACGTCCTGACTTTC.

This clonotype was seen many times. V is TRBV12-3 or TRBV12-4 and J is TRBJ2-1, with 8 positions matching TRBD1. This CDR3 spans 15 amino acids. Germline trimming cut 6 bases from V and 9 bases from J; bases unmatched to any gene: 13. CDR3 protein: CASSPIRGQGIEQFF. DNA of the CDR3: TGTGCCAGCAGCCCTATCCGCGGACAGGGTATTGAGCAGTTCTTC.

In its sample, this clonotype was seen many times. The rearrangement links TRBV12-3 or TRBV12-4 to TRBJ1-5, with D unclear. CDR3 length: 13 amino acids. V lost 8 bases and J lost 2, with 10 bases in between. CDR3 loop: CASGRTGNQPQHF. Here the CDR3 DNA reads TGTGCCAGCGGACGGACCGGCAATCAGCCCCAGCATTTT.

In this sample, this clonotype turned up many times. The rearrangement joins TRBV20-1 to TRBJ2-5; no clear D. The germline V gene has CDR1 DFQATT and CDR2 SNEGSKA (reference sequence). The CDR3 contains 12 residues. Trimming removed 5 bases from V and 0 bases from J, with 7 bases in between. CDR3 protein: CSAGRNQETQYF. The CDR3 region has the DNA TGCAGTGCTGGCAGGAACCAAGAGACCCAGTACTTC.